This T cell receptor (beta chain) appears in the sequencing data of a study of cytotoxic CD8 clonotypes in ibrutinib-treated CLL. Study-level background: Responses: 24 partial, 2 complete; after median 68 months, around 15 stayed remitted, roughly 12 progressed. With a range of 6 to 36, the median treatment time before response samples were taken was roughly twelve months.

Data came from immunoSEQ multiplex PCR; TCRdb stores just in-frame clones and leaves some out. The repertoire consists of hundreds of thousands of clones, with roughly three quarters occurring once and the leading ten covering more than 4.5%. About this clone: Its cognate antigen is unknown.

Frozen PBMC stocks contributed roughly 2.1 micrograms of genomic DNA to the TCR beta libraries. Study-level points and caveats: Under therapy, public clonotypes either contracted or stayed stable, and they were uncommon.

This clonotype originated in a human donor with chronic lymphocytic leukemia. This sample comprised PBMCs, obtained after 12 months of ibrutinib treatment.

CDR3 in amino acids: CASSTGTSWIYEQYF. Written as DNA, the CDR3 is TGTGCCAGTAGTACCGGGACTAGCTGGATCTACGAGCAGTACTTC. This chain connects TRBV19 to TRBJ2-7; the match to TRBD2 covers 9 bases. The V and J ends lost 4 bases and 3 bases, in that order; junction bases with no gene match: 7. In germline, CDR1 is LNHDA, CDR2 SQIVND (reference sequence). The CDR3 has 15 residues.